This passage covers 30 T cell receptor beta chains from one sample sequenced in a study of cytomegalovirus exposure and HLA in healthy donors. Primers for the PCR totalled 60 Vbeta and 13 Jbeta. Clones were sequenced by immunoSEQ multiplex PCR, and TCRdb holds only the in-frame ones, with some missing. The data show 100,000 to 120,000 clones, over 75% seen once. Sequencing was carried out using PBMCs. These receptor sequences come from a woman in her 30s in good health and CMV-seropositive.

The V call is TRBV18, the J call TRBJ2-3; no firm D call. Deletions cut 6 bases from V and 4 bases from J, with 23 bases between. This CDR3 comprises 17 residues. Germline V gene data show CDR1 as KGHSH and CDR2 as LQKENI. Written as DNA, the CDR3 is TGTGCCAGCTCGAGTAGGTCGGAGATGCTAACGGCAGATACGCAGTATTTT. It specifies CASSSRSEMLTADTQYF.

CDR3 in amino acids: CASSQEARSDTGELFF. CDR3 coding DNA: TGTGCCAGCAGCCAAGAGGCCCGCAGTGACACCGGGGAGCTGTTTTTT. This chain connects TRBV4-2 to TRBJ2-2, with D uncertain. The CDR3 loop spans 16 amino acids. V was clipped by 0 bases and J by 3 bases, with 11 bases between them. The germline V gene encodes CDR1 LGHNA and CDR2 YNFKEQ.

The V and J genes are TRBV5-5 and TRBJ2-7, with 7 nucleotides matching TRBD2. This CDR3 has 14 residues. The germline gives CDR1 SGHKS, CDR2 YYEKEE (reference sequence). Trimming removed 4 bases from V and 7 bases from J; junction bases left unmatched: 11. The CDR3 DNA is TGTGCCAGCAGCCTAGGACCCTCGGGGGGTGAGCAGTACTTC. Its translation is CASSLGPSGGEQYF.

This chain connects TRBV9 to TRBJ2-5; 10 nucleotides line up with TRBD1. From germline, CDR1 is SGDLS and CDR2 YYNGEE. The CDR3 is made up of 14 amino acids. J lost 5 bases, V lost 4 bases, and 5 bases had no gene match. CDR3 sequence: CASSPGTGEETQYF. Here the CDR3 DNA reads TGTGCCAGCAGCCCCGGGACAGGGGAGGAGACCCAGTACTTC. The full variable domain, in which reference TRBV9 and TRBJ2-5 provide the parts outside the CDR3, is DSGVTQTPKHLITATGQRVTLRCSPRSGDLSVYWYQQSLDQGLQFLIQYYNGEERAKGNILERFSAQQFPDLHSELNLSSLELGDSALYFCASSPGTGEETQYFGPGTRLLVL.

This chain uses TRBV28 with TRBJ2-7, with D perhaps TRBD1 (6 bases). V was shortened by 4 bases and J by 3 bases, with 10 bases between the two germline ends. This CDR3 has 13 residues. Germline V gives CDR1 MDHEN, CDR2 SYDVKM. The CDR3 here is CASSSQGDYEQYF. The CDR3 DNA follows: TGTGCCAGCAGTTCACAGGGTGACTACGAGCAGTACTTC.

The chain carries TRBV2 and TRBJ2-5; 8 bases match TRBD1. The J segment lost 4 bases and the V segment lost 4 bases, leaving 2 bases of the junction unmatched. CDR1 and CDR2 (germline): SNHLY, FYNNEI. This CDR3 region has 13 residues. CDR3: CASSGGTGETQYF. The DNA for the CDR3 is TGTGCCAGCAGTGGGGGGACAGGAGAGACCCAGTACTTC.

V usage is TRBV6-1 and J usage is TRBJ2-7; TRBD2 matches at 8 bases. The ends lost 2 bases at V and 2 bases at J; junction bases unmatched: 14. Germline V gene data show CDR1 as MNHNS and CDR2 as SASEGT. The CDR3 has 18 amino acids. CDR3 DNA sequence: TGTGCCAGCAGTGAATCCCCCGGTTCCGCGGGAGGACCCTACGAGCAGTACTTC. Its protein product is CASSESPGSAGGPYEQYF.

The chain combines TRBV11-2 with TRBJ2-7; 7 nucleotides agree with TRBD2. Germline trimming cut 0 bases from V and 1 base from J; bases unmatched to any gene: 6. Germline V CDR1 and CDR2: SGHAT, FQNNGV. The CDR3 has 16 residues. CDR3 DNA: TGTGCCAGCAGCTTAGAGACAAGCGGGGAATCCTACGAGCAGTACTTC. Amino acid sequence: CASSLETSGESYEQYF.

This CDR3 reads CASSLAGFSNQPQHF. The CDR3 bases are TGCGCCAGCAGCTTGGCAGGGTTCAGCAATCAGCCCCAGCATTTT. The chain uses TRBV5-1 and TRBJ1-5; D is perhaps TRBD1 (5 bases). Deletions cut 0 bases from V and 1 base from J, with 8 bases between. The CDR3 has 15 amino acids. Germline assignment: CDR1 SGHRS and CDR2 YFSETQ.

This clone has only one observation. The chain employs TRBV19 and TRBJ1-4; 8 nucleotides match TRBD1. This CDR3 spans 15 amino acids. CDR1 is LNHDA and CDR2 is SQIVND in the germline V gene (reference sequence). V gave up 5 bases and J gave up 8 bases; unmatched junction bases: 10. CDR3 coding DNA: TGTGCCAGTAGTGGACCCAGGGGGCGGCTAGAAAAACTGTTTTTT. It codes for CASSGPRGRLEKLFF.

The CDR3 reads CASREEGARQAGEAFF. DNA of the CDR3: TGCGCCAGCAGAGAAGAGGGGGCGCGGCAAGCGGGTGAAGCTTTCTTT. The chain employs TRBV5-1 and TRBJ1-1, with TRBD1 matching over 7 bases. CDR1 and CDR2 (germline): SGHRS, YFSETQ. This CDR3 region has 16 residues. V gave up 5 bases and J gave up 7 bases; unmatched junction bases: 17.

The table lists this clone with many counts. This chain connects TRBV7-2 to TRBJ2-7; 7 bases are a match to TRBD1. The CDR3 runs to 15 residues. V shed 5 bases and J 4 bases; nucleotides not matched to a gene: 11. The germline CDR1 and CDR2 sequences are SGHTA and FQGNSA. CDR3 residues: CASSPIPGQSYEQYF. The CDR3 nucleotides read TGTGCCAGCAGCCCCATCCCGGGACAGAGTTACGAGCAGTACTTC. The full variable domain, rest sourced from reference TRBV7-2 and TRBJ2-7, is GAGVSQSPSNKVTEKGKDVELRCDPISGHTALYWYRQSLGQGLEFLIYFQGNSAPDKSGLPSDRFSAERTGGSVSTLTIQRTQQEDSAVYLCASSPIPGQSYEQYFGPGTRLTVT.

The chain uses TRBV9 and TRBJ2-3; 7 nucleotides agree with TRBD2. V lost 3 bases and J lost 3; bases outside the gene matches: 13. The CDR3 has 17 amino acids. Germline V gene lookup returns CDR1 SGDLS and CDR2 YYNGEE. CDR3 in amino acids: CASSARGGVFGTDTQYF. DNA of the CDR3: TGTGCCAGCAGCGCGAGGGGAGGGGTTTTCGGTACAGATACGCAGTATTTT.

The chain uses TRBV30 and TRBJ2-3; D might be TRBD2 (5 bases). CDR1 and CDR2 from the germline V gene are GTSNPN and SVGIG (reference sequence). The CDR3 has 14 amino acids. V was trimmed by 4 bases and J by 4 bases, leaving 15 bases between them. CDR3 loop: CAWTRGGVPDTQYF. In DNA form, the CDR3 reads TGTGCCTGGACCAGAGGAGGTGTCCCAGATACGCAGTATTTT.

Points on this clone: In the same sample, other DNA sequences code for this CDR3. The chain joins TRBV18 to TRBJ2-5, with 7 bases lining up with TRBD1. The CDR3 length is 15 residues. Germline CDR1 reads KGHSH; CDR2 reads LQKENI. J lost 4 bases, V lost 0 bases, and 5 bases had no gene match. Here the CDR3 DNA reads TGTGCCAGCTCACCACCCGCAGGGGGATCAGAGACCCAGTACTTC. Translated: CASSPPAGGSETQYF.

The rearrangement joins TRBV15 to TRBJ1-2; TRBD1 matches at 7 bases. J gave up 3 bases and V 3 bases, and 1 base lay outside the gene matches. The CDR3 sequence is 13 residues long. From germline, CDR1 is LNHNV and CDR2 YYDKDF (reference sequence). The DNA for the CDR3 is TGTGCCACCAGCAGGGGGACAGACTATGGCTACACCTTC. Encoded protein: CATSRGTDYGYTF.

The CDR3: CASSFWRTVGDYTF. CDR3 nucleotide sequence: TGTGCCAGCAGCTTTTGGCGGACAGTGGGGGACTACACCTTC. The rearrangement links TRBV5-6 to TRBJ1-2, with D possibly TRBD1 on 6 matching bases. This CDR3 is 14 amino acids long. Trimming shortened V by 2 bases and J by 10 bases, and 18 bases separated the two germline ends. Germline V gene data show CDR1 as SGHDT and CDR2 as YYEEEE.

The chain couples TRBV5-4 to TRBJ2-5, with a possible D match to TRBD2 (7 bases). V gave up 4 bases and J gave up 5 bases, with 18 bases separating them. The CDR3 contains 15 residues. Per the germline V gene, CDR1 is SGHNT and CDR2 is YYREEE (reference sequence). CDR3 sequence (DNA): TGTGCCAGCAGCCTATTTGAGGGGGGGCTCGAGACCCAGTACTTC. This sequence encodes CASSLFEGGLETQYF.

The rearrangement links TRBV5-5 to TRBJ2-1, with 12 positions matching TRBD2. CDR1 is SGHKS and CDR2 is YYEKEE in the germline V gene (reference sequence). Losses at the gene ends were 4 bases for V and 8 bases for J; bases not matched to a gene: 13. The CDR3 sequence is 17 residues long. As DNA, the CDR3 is TGTGCCAGCAGCCTCTGGACTAGCGGGAAAGGTCGTCATGAGCAGTTCTTC. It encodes CASSLWTSGKGRHEQFF.

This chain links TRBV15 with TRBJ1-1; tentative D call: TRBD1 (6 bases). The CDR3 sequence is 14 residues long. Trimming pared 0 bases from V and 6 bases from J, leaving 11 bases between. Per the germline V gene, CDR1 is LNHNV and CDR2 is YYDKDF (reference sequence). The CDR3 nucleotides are TGTGCCACCAGCAGAGATAGGACAGCCCCTGAAGCTTTCTTT. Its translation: CATSRDRTAPEAFF.

The CDR3 is CASRLQRALGETQYF. CDR3 bases: TGTGCCAGCAGACTACAGAGGGCATTAGGGGAGACCCAGTACTTC. This chain links TRBV2 with TRBJ2-5; TRBD2 is a possible D gene (5 bases). Between the trimmed V and J ends, which lost 6 bases and 5 bases, there was a span of 19 bases. This CDR3 spans 15 amino acids. Germline V CDR1 and CDR2: SNHLY, FYNNEI.

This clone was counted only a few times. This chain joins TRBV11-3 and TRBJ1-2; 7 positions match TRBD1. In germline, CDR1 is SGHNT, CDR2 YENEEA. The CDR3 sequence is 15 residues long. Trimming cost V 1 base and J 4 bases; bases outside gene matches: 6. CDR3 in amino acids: CASSLVGDSLYGYTF. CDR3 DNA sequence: TGTGCCAGCAGCTTAGTTGGGGACAGTCTCTATGGCTACACCTTC.

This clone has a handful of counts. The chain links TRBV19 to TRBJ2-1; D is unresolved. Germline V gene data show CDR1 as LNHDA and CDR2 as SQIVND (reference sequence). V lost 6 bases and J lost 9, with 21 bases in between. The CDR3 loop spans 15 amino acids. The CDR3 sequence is CASSQPIRGEPEQFF. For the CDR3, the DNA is TGTGCCAGTAGCCAACCCATTAGAGGTGAACCTGAGCAGTTCTTC.

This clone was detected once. The CDR3 nucleotides are TGTGCCAGCAGCGGGGCCGGGCAGGGGAAAGAGACCCAGTACTTC. Amino acids: CASSGAGQGKETQYF. The genes are TRBV11-2 and TRBJ2-5; perhaps TRBD1 as D (6 bases). Deletions cut 5 bases from V and 3 bases from J, with 16 bases between. Germline V gene lookup returns CDR1 SGHAT and CDR2 FQNNGV. The CDR3 is 15 residues long.

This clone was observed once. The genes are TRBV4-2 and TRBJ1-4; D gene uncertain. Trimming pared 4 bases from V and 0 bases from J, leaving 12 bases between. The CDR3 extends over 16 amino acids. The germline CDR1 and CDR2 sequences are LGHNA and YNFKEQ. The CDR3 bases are TGTGCCAGCAGCCCTGGCGACATAGCAACTAATGAAAAACTGTTTTTT. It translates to CASSPGDIATNEKLFF.

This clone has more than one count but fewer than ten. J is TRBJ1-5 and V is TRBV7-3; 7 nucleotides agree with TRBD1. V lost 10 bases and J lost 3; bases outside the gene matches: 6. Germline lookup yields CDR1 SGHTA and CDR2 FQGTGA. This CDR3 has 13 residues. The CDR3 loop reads CATATGDNQPQHF. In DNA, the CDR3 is TGTGCCACCGCCACAGGGGACAATCAGCCCCAGCATTTT.

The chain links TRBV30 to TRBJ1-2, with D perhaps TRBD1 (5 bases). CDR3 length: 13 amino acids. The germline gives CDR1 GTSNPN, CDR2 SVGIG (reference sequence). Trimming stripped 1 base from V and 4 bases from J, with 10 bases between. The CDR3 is CAWSGGVSYGYTF. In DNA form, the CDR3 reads TGTGCCTGGAGTGGGGGCGTTAGCTATGGCTACACCTTC.

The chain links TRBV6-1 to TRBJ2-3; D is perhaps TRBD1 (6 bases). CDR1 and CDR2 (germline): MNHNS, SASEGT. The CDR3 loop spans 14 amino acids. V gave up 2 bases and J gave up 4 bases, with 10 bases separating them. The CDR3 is CASSEQGTADTQYF. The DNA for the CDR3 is TGTGCCAGCAGTGAACAGGGGACCGCAGATACGCAGTATTTT.

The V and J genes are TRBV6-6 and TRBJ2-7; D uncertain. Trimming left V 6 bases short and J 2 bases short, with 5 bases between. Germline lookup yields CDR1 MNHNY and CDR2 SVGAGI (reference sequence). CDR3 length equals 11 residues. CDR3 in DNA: TGTGCCAGCAGCCCTACCTACGAGCAGTACTTC. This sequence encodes CASSPTYEQYF.

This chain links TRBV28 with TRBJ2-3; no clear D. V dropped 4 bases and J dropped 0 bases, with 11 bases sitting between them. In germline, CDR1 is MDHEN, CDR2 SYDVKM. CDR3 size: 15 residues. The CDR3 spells CASSSPKSSTDTQYF. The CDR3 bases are TGTGCCAGCAGTTCCCCTAAGTCCAGCACAGATACGCAGTATTTT.